This T cell receptor beta chain was profiled in a study of blood T cell repertoires in COVID-19 (dated by TCRdb to the early 2020s). Regarding the complete study: Samples covering the acute and convalescent phases of COVID-19 were provided by collaborators in the United States, Italy and Spain. A freely available public database, intended as a resource for researchers studying the immune response to SARS-CoV-2, is where the repertoires were released. Where available, HLA class I and class II types were obtained from metadata supplied by the sample provider rather than from assay-based typing. Sample metadata almost always included a de-identified subject ID, COVID-19 status, age in years and sex. The prospective study material was composed of cDNA or gDNA derived from T cells, B-cell-depleted T cells, or PBMCs. The samples were drawn from two sources: the first 160 participants of the ongoing ImmuneRACE study, and some 1,300 subjects contributed by 6 global collaborators. Subjects who had been exposed to COVID-19, were actively infected with it, or had recovered from it provided the deeply sampled blood TCRbeta repertoires that made up the dataset. What the research found in general, with its limitations: Clinical and demographic metadata were provided uncurated, with the amount varying by source and participant.

The V end gives up 5 bases and the J end 6 bases, leaving 9 bases in the junction not matched to a gene. Based on the germline V gene, the CDR1 and CDR2 sequences are WSHSY and SAAADI. Taken from cysteine to phenylalanine, the CDR3 has 15 residues. Kept here is only the CDR3 DNA, which spans 45 bases and is read in frame from base 1. As concerns this clone: There is no known antigen for this receptor. The record has no base qualities; no much larger clone is one base away.

In the prospective study, participants were about 18 to 89 years old, resided in about two dozen geographic areas of the United States, and were enrolled through a virtual design. To assign participants to cohorts, the prospective study relied on clinical history that participants themselves reported in a screening survey and a study questionnaire. For ImmuneRACE Cohort 3, a participant was defined as recovered based on two consecutive negative NP/OP PCR tests, clearance by a healthcare professional, or resolution of symptoms. In the prospective study, mobile phlebotomists collected whole blood, serum and a nasopharyngeal or oropharyngeal swab from each participant. Additional blood draws and questionnaires over a roughly two-month period could optionally be provided by prospective study participants. Prospective study blood samples were shipped either frozen or at room temperature before DNA extraction.

The immunoSEQ Assay, a bias-controlled multiplex PCR, was used to amplify TCRbeta CDR3 regions from genomic DNA. As for the authors' bioinformatics: The number of nucleated cells in each sample was estimated by amplification of reference gene primers within the assay. Sequence reads were collapsed and filtered to measure the absolute abundance of every unique TCRbeta CDR3 rearrangement. For each sample, productive Simpson clonality was calculated as the square root of Simpson's diversity index over productive rearrangements. TCRdb obtained this table from immuneACCESS and retained in-frame rearrangements with V and J assigned. These tables miss some clones; where compared with another copy, unresolved V genes account for less than half of the shortfall, and the remainder is unexplained. Clone size and the V and J calls come from that table; the DNA yielded D and trimming. The sample table shows about 250,000 clones, and approximately 92% are seen once. The leading ten clones occupy over 2% of the sample.

Sequenced sample: PBMCs or T cells enriched from blood (not recorded which). The receptor comes from a woman aged 18-29 years who had recovered from COVID-19. The chain links TRBV10-2 with TRBJ2-2, and 7 junction bases match TRBD1. The CDR3 loop reads CASSQDRLESGELFF. The DNA sequence reads TGCGCCAGCAGTCAGGACAGGTTAGAATCCGGGGAGCTGTTTTTT.